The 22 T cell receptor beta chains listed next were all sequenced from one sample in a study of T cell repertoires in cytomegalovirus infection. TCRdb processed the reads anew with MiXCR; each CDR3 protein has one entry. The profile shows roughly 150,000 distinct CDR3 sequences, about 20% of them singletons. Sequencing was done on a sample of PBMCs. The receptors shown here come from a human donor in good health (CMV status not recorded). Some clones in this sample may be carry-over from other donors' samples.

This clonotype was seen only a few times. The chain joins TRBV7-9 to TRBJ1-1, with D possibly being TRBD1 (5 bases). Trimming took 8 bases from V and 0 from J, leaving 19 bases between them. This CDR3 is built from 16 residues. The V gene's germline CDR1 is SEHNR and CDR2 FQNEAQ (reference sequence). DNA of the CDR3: TGTGCCAGCCGACCTGGGGGAGAGGGGATGAACACTGAAGCTTTCTTT. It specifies CASRPGGEGMNTEAFF.

CDR3 DNA sequence: TGCAGTGCTAGAGCCCCCCGGGACAGTTTCATGAACACTGAAGCTTTCTTT. The encoded protein is CSARAPRDSFMNTEAFF. V usage is TRBV20-1 and J usage is TRBJ1-1, with 7 nucleotides matching TRBD1. The germline CDR1 and CDR2 sequences are DFQATT and SNEGSKA (reference sequence). Trimming took 1 base from V and 0 from J; bases not matched to a gene: 11. This CDR3 spans 17 amino acids.

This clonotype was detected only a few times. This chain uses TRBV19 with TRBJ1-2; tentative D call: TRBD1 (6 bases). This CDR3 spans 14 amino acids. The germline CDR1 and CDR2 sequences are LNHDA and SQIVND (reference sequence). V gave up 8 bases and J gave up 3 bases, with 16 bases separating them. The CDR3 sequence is CASAQDGGDYGYTF. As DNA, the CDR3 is TGTGCCAGTGCCCAAGATGGGGGCGACTATGGCTACACCTTC.

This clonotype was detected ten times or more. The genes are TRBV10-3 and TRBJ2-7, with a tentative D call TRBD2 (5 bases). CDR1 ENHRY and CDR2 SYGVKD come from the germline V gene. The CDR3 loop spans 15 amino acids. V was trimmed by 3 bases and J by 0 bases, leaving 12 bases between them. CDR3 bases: TGTGCCATCAGTGATCCACCTGAGGGCTCCTACGAGCAGTACTTC. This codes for CAISDPPEGSYEQYF.

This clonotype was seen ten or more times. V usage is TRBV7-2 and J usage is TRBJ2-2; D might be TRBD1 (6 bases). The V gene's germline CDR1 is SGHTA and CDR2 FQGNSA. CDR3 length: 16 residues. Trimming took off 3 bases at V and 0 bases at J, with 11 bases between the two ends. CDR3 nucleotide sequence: TGTGCCAGCAGCTTCCAGGGGACCTCGAACACCGGGGAGCTGTTTTTT. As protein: CASSFQGTSNTGELFF.

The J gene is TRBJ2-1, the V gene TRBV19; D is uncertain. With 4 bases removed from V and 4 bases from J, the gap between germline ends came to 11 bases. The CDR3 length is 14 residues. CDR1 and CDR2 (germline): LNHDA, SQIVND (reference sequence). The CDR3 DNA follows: TGTGCCAGTAGTAGAAATCTTATGTACAATGAGCAGTTCTTC. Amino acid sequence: CASSRNLMYNEQFF.

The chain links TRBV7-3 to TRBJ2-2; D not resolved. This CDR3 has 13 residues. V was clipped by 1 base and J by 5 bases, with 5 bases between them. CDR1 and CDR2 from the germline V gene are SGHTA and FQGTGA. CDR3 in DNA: TGTGCCAGCAGCTTAAAAGGAACCGGGGAGCTGTTTTTT. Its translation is CASSLKGTGELFF.

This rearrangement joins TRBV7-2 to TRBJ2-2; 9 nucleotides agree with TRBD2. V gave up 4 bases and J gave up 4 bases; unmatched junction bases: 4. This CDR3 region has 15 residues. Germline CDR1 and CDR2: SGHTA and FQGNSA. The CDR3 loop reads CASSWTSASTGELFF. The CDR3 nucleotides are TGTGCCAGCAGCTGGACTAGCGCGAGCACCGGGGAGCTGTTTTTT.

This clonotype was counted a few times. This CDR3 reads CASSRPATGRTYEQYF. The CDR3 DNA follows: TGTGCCAGCAGCCGCCCCGCGACAGGGCGTACCTACGAGCAGTACTTC. The V and J genes are TRBV6-5 and TRBJ2-7; TRBD1 matches at 7 bases. The ends lost 6 bases at V and 2 bases at J; junction bases unmatched: 13. Germline V gives CDR1 MNHEY, CDR2 SVGAGI. The CDR3 has 16 residues.

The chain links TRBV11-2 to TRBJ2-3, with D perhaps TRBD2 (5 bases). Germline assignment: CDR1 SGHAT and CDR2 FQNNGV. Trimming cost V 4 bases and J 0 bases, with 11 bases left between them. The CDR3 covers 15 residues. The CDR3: CASSSDFWSTDTQYF. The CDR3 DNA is TGTGCCAGCAGCTCGGACTTTTGGAGCACAGATACGCAGTATTTT.

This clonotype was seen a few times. The CDR3 spells CASSLEGARNEQYF. In DNA, the CDR3 is TGTGCCAGCAGCTTAGAGGGGGCTAGGAACGAGCAGTACTTC. The rearrangement links TRBV7-9 to TRBJ2-7; 7 positions agree with TRBD1. Germline V gene data show CDR1 as SEHNR and CDR2 as FQNEAQ (reference sequence). The CDR3 spans 14 residues. J lost 5 bases, V lost 1 base, and 5 bases had no gene match. Filled out from reference TRBV7-9 and TRBJ2-7, the complete variable domain reads DTGVSQNPRHKITKRGQNVTFRCDPISEHNRLYWYRQTLGQGPEFLTYFQNEAQLEKSRLLSDRFSAERPKGSFSTLEIQRTEQGDSAMYLCASSLEGARNEQYFGPGTRLTVT.

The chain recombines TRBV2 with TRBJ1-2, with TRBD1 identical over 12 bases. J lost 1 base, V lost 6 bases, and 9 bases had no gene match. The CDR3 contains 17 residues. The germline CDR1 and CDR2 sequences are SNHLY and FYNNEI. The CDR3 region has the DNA TGTGCCAGCAGGCACCGGGACAGGGGGCCCGGTAACTATGGCTACACCTTC. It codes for CASRHRDRGPGNYGYTF.

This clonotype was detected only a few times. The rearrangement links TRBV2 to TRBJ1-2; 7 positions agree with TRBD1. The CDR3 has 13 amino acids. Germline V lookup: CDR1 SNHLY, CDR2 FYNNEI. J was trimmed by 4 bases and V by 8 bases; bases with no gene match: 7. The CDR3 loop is CASQGQTLYGYTF. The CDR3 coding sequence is TGTGCCAGCCAGGGACAGACTCTCTATGGCTACACCTTC.

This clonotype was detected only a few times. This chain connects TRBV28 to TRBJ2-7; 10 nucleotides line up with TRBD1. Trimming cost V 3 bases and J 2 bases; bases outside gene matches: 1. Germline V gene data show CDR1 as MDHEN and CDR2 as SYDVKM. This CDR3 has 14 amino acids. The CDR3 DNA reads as TGTGCCAGCAGTTTCGGGACAGGGGCCTACGAGCAGTACTTC. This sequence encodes CASSFGTGAYEQYF.

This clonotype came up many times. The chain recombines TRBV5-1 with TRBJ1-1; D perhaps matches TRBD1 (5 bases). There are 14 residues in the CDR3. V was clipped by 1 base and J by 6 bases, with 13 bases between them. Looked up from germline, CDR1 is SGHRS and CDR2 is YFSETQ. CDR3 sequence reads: CASSLTPGTAEAFF. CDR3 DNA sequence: TGCGCCAGCAGCTTGACCCCTGGGACGGCTGAAGCTTTCTTT.

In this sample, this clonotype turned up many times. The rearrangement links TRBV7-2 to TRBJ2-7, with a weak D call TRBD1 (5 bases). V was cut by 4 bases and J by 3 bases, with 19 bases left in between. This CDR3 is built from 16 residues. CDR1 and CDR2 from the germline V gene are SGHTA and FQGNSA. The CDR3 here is CASSSRPWGPNYEQYF. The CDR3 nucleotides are TGTGCCAGCAGCTCCAGGCCCTGGGGCCCCAACTACGAGCAGTACTTC.

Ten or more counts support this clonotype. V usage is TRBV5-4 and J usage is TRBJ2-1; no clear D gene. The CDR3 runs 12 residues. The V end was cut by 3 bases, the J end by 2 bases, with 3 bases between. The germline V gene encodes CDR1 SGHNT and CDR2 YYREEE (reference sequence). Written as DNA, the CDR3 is TGTGCCAGCAGCTCAACCTACAATGAGCAGTTCTTC. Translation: CASSSTYNEQFF.

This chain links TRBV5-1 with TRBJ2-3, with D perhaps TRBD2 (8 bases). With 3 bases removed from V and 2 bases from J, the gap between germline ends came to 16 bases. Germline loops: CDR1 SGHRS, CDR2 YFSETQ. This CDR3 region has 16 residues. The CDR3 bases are TGCGCCAGCAGCTCGGGAGGGACAGTCTTCACAGATACGCAGTATTTT. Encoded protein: CASSSGGTVFTDTQYF. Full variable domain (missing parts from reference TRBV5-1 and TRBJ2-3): KAGVTQTPRYLIKTRGQQVTLSCSPISGHRSVSWYQQTPGQGLQFLFEYFSETQRNKGNFPGRFSGRQFSNSRSEMNVSTLELGDSALYLCASSSGGTVFTDTQYFGPGTRLTVL.

The CDR3 loop reads CSAEDLGLAGNEQFF. The DNA for the CDR3 is TGCAGTGCAGAGGATTTGGGACTAGCGGGCAATGAGCAGTTCTTC. The V gene is TRBV20-1, the J gene TRBJ2-1, with TRBD2 identical over 12 bases. This CDR3 is built from 15 residues. In germline, CDR1 is DFQATT, CDR2 SNEGSKA (reference sequence). J lost 6 bases, V lost 6 bases, and 9 bases had no gene match.

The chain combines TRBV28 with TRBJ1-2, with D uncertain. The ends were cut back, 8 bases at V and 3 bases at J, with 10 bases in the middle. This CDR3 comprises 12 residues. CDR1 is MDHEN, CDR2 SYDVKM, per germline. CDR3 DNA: TGTGCCAGCTTATTAAAATACTATGGCTACACCTTC. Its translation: CASLLKYYGYTF.

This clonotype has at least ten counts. In DNA, the CDR3 is TGTGCCAGCAGCTTAAGTAATGATCAAAGGAGGGGCAATCAGCCCCAGCATTTT. This codes for CASSLSNDQRRGNQPQHF. The genes are TRBV7-2 and TRBJ1-5; no clear D gene. Germline loops: CDR1 SGHTA, CDR2 FQGNSA. With 2 bases removed from V and 2 bases from J, the gap between germline ends came to 19 bases. This CDR3 is built from 18 residues.

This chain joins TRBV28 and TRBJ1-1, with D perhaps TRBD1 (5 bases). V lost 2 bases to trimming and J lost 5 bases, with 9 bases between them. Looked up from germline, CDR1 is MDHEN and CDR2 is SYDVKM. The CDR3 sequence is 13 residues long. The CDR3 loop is CASSLGGTTEAFF. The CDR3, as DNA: TGTGCCAGCAGTTTAGGCGGGACGACTGAAGCTTTCTTT.